These 22 T cell receptor beta chains share one sample of origin, sequenced in a study of CD8+ T cells in alopecia areata. Sequencing used cDNA as its template, made by extracting RNA and reverse transcribing it. Sequencing was performed with immunoSEQ multiplex PCR; in TCRdb, only in-frame clones are kept and a portion is missing. The table shows 200,000 to 250,000 clones, with more than 45% occurring only once. Stated treatment: oral pan-JAK inhibitor, 5-10 mg twice daily. This specimen consisted of CD4+ T cells sorted from blood, obtained at week 4, from a patient treated with tofacitinib. The source is a human donor with alopecia areata.

The rearrangement joins TRBV5-1 to TRBJ2-4, with 10 bases that match TRBD2. Germline-derived CDR1 and CDR2 are SGHRS and YFSETQ. Trimming cost V 3 bases and J 6 bases; bases outside gene matches: 6. The CDR3 spans 15 residues. The CDR3 sequence is CASSSQASGGNIQYF. The CDR3 bases are TGCGCCAGCAGCTCCCAAGCTAGCGGGGGAAACATTCAGTACTTC.

This chain uses TRBV5-6 with TRBJ2-1, with D possibly matching TRBD2 (6 bases). Trimming took off 4 bases at V and 4 bases at J, with 15 bases between the two ends. CDR1 is SGHDT, CDR2 YYEEEE, per germline. The CDR3 sequence is 15 residues long. The CDR3 bases are TGTGCCAGCAGCCCTGGGGGGAGTCAATACAATGAGCAGTTCTTC. This gives the protein CASSPGGSQYNEQFF.

V gene TRBV6-5 combines with J gene TRBJ1-2; no firm D call. The CDR3 consists of 13 residues. Deletions cut 2 bases from V and 8 bases from J, with 12 bases between. Germline lookup yields CDR1 MNHEY and CDR2 SVGAGI. This chain's CDR3 is CASSYRLGSGYTF. For the CDR3, the DNA is TGTGCCAGCAGTTACCGGCTCGGGAGCGGCTACACCTTC.

J is TRBJ1-1 and V is TRBV29-1; possible D gene TRBD1, 5 bases. V shed 7 bases and J shed 2 bases, with 14 bases lying between them. The CDR3 runs 13 residues. CDR1 and CDR2 (germline): SQVTM, ANQGSEA. Here the CDR3 reads CSATDGGNTEAFF. The CDR3 DNA follows: TGCAGCGCAACCGACGGGGGAAACACTGAAGCTTTCTTT.

J is TRBJ1-2 and V is TRBV29-1; 7 bases map to TRBD1. Germline-derived CDR1 and CDR2 are SQVTM and ANQGSEA. This CDR3 is 14 amino acids long. The J segment lost 4 bases and the V segment lost 4 bases, leaving 9 bases of the junction unmatched. The CDR3 nucleotides read TGCAGCGTTGGACAGGGAGATGCCCTCTATGGCTACACCTTC. Residues: CSVGQGDALYGYTF. Drawing the rest from reference TRBV29-1 and TRBJ1-2, the complete variable domain is SAVISQKPSRDICQRGTSLTIQCQVDSQVTMMFWYRQQPGQSLTLIATANQGSEATYESGFVIDKFPISRPNLTFSTLTVSNMSPEDSSIYLCSVGQGDALYGYTFGSGTRLTVV.

This sequence joins TRBV25-1 and TRBJ1-5; D is unresolved. The ends were cut back, 1 base at V and 2 bases at J, with 6 bases in the middle. The CDR3 has 14 amino acids. Per germline, CDR1 MGHDK and CDR2 SYGVNS. The DNA of the CDR3 is TGTGCCAGCAGTGAATCCGGGGGCAATCAGCCCCAGCATTTT. Its protein is CASSESGGNQPQHF.

This chain links TRBV5-5 with TRBJ1-2; no definite D call. There are 15 residues in the CDR3. Germline CDR1 and CDR2: SGHKS and YYEKEE (reference sequence). V lost 7 bases and J 4 bases, leaving 20 bases between the germline ends. The CDR3 DNA reads as TGTGCCAGCTGGACTTCGACTGAAACCGTCTATGGCTACACCTTC. Its translation is CASWTSTETVYGYTF.

This chain uses TRBV13 with TRBJ2-3, with D possibly matching TRBD2 (5 bases). Germline loops: CDR1 PRHDT, CDR2 FYEKMQ (reference sequence). This CDR3 is 12 amino acids long. Trimming removed 6 bases at V and 6 bases at J, with 10 bases between. The chain's CDR3 is CASRQSGDTQYF. The CDR3 DNA reads TGTGCCAGCAGGCAATCGGGGGATACGCAGTATTTT. Variable domain in full (rest from reference TRBV13 and TRBJ2-3): AAGVIQSPRHLIKEKRETATLKCYPIPRHDTVYWYQQGPGQDPQFLISFYEKMQSDKGSIPDRFSAQQFSDYHSELNMSSLELGDSALYFCASRQSGDTQYFGPGTRLTVL.

This clone has just one count. The chain carries TRBV7-6 and TRBJ1-2; unclear D gene. CDR3 length equals 14 residues. Germline V gene sequence: CDR1 SGHVS, CDR2 FNYEAQ. Deletions cut 5 bases from V and 5 bases from J, with 15 bases between. The CDR3 DNA sequence: TGTGCCAGCAGCCGGTTGGACCTGGGGTATGGCTACACCTTC. Its translation: CASSRLDLGYGYTF.

This clone is a singleton in its sample. This sequence joins TRBV4-3 and TRBJ2-2; D perhaps matches TRBD2 (6 bases). The CDR3 is made up of 18 amino acids. The germline V gene has CDR1 LGHNA and CDR2 YSLEER. Trimming pared 0 bases from V and 6 bases from J, leaving 20 bases between. As DNA, the CDR3 is TGCGCCAGCAGCCAAGATAGGAGGGACCGGGGGTTCGCCGGGGAGCTGTTTTTT. Encoded protein: CASSQDRRDRGFAGELFF.

This clone has more than one count but fewer than ten. The chain is built from TRBV29-1 and TRBJ2-1; 8 nucleotides match TRBD2. V lost 6 bases, J lost 7 bases, and 5 bases stayed unmatched. The CDR3 has 12 amino acids. The germline CDR1 and CDR2 sequences are SQVTM and ANQGSEA. Here the CDR3 reads CSVRGGLNEQFF. The CDR3 bases are TGCAGCGTCCGGGGGGGCCTTAATGAGCAGTTCTTC.

This clone is a singleton in its sample. J is TRBJ1-1 and V is TRBV29-1; D unresolved. The CDR3 is 14 residues long. Trimming took 6 bases from V and 1 from J, leaving 15 bases between them. From germline, CDR1 is SQVTM and CDR2 ANQGSEA. The CDR3 bases are TGCAGCGTCGTTACAGTTTATTCGAACACTGAAGCTTTCTTT. It specifies CSVVTVYSNTEAFF. The full variable domain, completed using reference TRBV29-1 and TRBJ1-1, is SAVISQKPSRDICQRGTSLTIQCQVDSQVTMMFWYRQQPGQSLTLIATANQGSEATYESGFVIDKFPISRPNLTFSTLTVSNMSPEDSSIYLCSVVTVYSNTEAFFGQGTRLTVV.

The rearrangement joins TRBV15 to TRBJ2-7; no clear D gene. Between the trimmed V and J ends, which lost 3 bases and 1 base, there was a span of 13 bases. The CDR3 length is 15 residues. The germline CDR1 and CDR2 sequences are LNHNV and YYDKDF (reference sequence). In DNA, the CDR3 is TGTGCCACCAGCAGCGAATTGAGTAGTTCCTACGAGCAGTACTTC. It codes for CATSSELSSSYEQYF.

V usage is TRBV30 and J usage is TRBJ1-2; D not certain. The CDR3 runs 12 residues. Germline loops: CDR1 GTSNPN, CDR2 SVGIG (reference sequence). V was trimmed by 2 bases and J by 0 bases, leaving 4 bases between them. CDR3 amino acids: CAWSNPNYGYTF. As DNA, the CDR3 is TGTGCCTGGAGTAATCCTAACTATGGCTACACCTTC.

This chain links TRBV25-1 with TRBJ2-1, with 12 positions matching TRBD2. The CDR3 is made up of 17 amino acids. The J segment lost 6 bases and the V segment lost 8 bases, leaving 14 bases of the junction unmatched. Germline CDR1 and CDR2: MGHDK and SYGVNS. The CDR3 loop reads CASVSPLASGGANEQFF. DNA of the CDR3: TGTGCCAGCGTTAGCCCTTTGGCTAGCGGGGGGGCCAATGAGCAGTTCTTC.

This chain uses TRBV30 with TRBJ1-5; 7 bases map to TRBD1. After removal of 4 bases from V and 3 bases from J, the junction contained 6 bases not matched to a gene. This CDR3 region has 14 residues. Germline loops: CDR1 GTSNPN, CDR2 SVGIG (reference sequence). The CDR3 DNA is TGTGCCTGGACTCGACAGGGAGACAATCAGCCCCAGCATTTT. Residues: CAWTRQGDNQPQHF.

The chain carries TRBV29-1 and TRBJ1-1; perhaps TRBD1 as D (6 bases). CDR1 SQVTM and CDR2 ANQGSEA come from the germline V gene. Trimming took 5 bases from V and 5 from J, leaving 18 bases between them. The CDR3 extends over 14 amino acids. The chain's CDR3 is CSVTRTAGGTEAFF. CDR3 in DNA: TGCAGCGTTACGCGGACAGCGGGAGGAACTGAAGCTTTCTTT. Filled out from reference TRBV29-1 and TRBJ1-1, the complete variable domain reads SAVISQKPSRDICQRGTSLTIQCQVDSQVTMMFWYRQQPGQSLTLIATANQGSEATYESGFVIDKFPISRPNLTFSTLTVSNMSPEDSSIYLCSVTRTAGGTEAFFGQGTRLTVV.

The chain carries TRBV27 and TRBJ1-5, with 10 bases that match TRBD1. The CDR3 is 15 amino acids. The V gene's germline CDR1 is MNHEY and CDR2 SMNVEV (reference sequence). V gave up 10 bases and J gave up 2 bases; unmatched junction bases: 8. CDR3 region: CANGDRGPGNQPQHF. CDR3 nucleotide sequence: TGTGCCAACGGAGACAGGGGGCCTGGCAATCAGCCCCAGCATTTT.

This clone was picked up a small number of times. V usage is TRBV29-1 and J usage is TRBJ2-1, with TRBD2 identical over 7 bases. Trimming took 4 bases from V and 10 from J; bases not matched to a gene: 10. The CDR3 length is 13 residues. The V gene's germline CDR1 is SQVTM and CDR2 ANQGSEA. CDR3: CSVVGQRGPEQFF. As DNA, the CDR3 is TGCAGCGTTGTAGGCCAGCGGGGACCAGAGCAGTTCTTC.

There are a few counts of this clone. This chain connects TRBV29-1 to TRBJ2-5; D not certain. The CDR3 sequence is 13 residues long. CDR1 SQVTM and CDR2 ANQGSEA come from the germline V gene. Trimming pared 2 bases from V and 3 bases from J, leaving 10 bases between. The CDR3 region is CSVESRKEETQYF. Here the CDR3 DNA reads TGCAGCGTTGAAAGCAGGAAAGAAGAGACCCAGTACTTC.

The chain is built from TRBV25-1 and TRBJ1-1; D remains ambiguous. Germline V gives CDR1 MGHDK, CDR2 SYGVNS. V was trimmed by 6 bases and J by 10 bases, leaving 18 bases between them. CDR3 length: 13 residues. The CDR3 bases are TGTGCCAGCAGCCACGACTACCGATCGGGAGCTTTCTTT. Residues: CASSHDYRSGAFF.

The rearrangement joins TRBV30 to TRBJ2-3; the match to TRBD2 covers 13 bases. There are 18 residues in the CDR3. After removal of 2 bases from V and 1 base from J, the junction contained 9 bases not matched to a gene. The germline CDR1 and CDR2 sequences are GTSNPN and SVGIG (reference sequence). The CDR3 nucleotides are TGTGCCTGGAGTTCCACTAGCGGGGGGGCTTTTGGCACAGATACGCAGTATTTT. This sequence encodes CAWSSTSGGAFGTDTQYF.